The T cell receptor beta chain under discussion was sequenced for a study of blood T cell repertoires in COVID-19. Across the study: COVID-19 samples, acute and convalescent, were from the United States, Italy and Spain. PBMCs, B-cell-depleted T cells, or T cells were the source of the cDNA or gDNA that made up the material.

Produced via immunoSEQ multiplex PCR; TCRdb's table is partial and in-frame only. The table includes roughly 250,000 clones, 80% to 90% detected once. Germline lookup yields CDR1 MDHEN and CDR2 SYDVKM. The CDR3 loop spans 14 amino acids. The V gene lost 3 bases and the J gene lost 14 bases, with 17 bases spanning the gap. The sequenced sample was peripheral blood. This receptor was identified in a man aged 30 to 45 with acute or convalescent COVID-19. The chain has TRBV28 and TRBJ1-6; D is uncertain. The CDR3 DNA is TGTGCCAGCAGTTTTTTTAAGAGGATTTGGTCCCTCCACTTT. Translating gives CASSFFKRIWSLHF.